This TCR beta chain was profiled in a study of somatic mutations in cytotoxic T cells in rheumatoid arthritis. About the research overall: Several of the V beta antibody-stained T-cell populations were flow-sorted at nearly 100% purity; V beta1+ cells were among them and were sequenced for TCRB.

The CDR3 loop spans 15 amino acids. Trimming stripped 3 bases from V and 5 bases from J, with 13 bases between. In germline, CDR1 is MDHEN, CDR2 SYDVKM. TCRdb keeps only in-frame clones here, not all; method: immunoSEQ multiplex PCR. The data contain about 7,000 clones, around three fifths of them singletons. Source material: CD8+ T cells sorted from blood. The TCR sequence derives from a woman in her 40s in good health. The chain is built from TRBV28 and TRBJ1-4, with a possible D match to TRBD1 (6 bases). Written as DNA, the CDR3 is TGTGCCAGCAGTTTGGGGGCGGGGGGGAATGAAAAACTGTTTTTT. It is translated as CASSLGAGGNEKLFF. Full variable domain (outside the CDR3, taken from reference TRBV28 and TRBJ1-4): DVKVTQSSRYLVKRTGEKVFLECVQDMDHENMFWYRQDPGLGLRLIYFSYDVKMKEKGDIPEGYSVSREKKERFSLILESASTNQTSMYLCASSLGAGGNEKLFFGSGTQLSVL.